This TCR beta chain was obtained from a study of regulatory T cells in long-lasting Graves disease. Time point reported: newly diagnosed GD, antithyroid drugs for less than 3 months. Making the TCR library involved RNA that had been extracted from PBMCs. CDR3-region Arm-PCR and iRepertoire HTBI primers produced the TCR beta libraries. MiXCR was run by TCRdb on the multiplex PCR reads, yielding one entry per CDR3 protein. The repertoire consists of 200,000 to 250,000 distinct CDR3 sequences, with roughly a fifth occurring once and the leading ten covering 11% to 15%. This clonotype has at least ten counts. The sequence was obtained from a female donor with Graves disease. The sample in question was peripheral blood mononuclear cells (PBMCs), obtained at new diagnosis, from a patient treated with antithyroid drugs.

The CDR3 nucleotides are TGTGCCAGCACAAGGGGGATTATGACTGAAGCTTTCTTT. This sequence encodes CASTRGIMTEAFF. V usage is TRBV28 and J usage is TRBJ1-1, with D possibly TRBD1 on 6 matching bases. The V gene lost 7 bases and the J gene lost 5 bases, with 14 bases spanning the gap. CDR1 is MDHEN and CDR2 is SYDVKM in the germline V gene. This CDR3 region has 13 residues.